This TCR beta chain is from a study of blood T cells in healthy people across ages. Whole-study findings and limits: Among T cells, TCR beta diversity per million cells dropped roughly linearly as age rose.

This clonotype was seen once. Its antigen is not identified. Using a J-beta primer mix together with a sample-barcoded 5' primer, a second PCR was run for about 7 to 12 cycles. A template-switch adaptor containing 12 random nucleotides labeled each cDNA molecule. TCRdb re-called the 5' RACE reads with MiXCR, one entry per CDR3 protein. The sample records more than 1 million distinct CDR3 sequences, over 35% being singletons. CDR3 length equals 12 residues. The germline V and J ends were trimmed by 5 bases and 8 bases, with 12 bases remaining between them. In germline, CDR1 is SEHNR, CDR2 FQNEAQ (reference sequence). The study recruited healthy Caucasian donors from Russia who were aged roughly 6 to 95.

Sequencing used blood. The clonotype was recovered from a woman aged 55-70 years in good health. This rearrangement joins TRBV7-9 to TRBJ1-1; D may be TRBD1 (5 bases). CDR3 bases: TGTGCCAGCAGCCTCGCAGGGAGCGAAGCTTTCTTT. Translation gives CASSLAGSEAFF.